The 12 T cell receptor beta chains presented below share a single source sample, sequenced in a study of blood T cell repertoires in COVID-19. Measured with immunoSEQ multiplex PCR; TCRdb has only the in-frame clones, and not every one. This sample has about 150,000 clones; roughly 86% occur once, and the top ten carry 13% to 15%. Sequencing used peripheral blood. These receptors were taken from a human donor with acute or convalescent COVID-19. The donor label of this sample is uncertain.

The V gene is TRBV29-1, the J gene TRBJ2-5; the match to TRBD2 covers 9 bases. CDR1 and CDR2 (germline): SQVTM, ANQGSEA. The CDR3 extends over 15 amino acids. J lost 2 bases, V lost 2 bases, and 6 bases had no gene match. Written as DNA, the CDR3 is TGCAGCGTTGAACATAGCGGGGGAGGTCAAGAGACCCAGTACTTC. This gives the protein CSVEHSGGGQETQYF.

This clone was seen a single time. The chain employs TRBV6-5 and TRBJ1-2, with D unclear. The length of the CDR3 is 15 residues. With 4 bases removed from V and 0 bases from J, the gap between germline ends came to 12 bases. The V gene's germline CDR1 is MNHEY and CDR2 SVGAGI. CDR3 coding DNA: TGTGCCAGCAGTTCCCTGGGCCCAGCTAACTATGGCTACACCTTC. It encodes CASSSLGPANYGYTF.

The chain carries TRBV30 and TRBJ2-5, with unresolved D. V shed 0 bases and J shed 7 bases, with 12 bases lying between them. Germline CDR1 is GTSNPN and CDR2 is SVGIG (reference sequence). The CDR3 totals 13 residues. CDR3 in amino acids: CAWSVTVFGTQYF. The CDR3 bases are TGTGCCTGGAGTGTAACGGTCTTCGGGACCCAGTACTTC.

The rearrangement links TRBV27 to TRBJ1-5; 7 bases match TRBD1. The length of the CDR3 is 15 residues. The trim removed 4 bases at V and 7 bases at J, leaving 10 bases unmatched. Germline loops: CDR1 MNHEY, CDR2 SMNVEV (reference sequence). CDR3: CASSSLQGGGQPQHF. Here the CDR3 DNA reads TGTGCCAGCAGTTCGCTCCAGGGGGGAGGCCAGCCCCAGCATTTT.

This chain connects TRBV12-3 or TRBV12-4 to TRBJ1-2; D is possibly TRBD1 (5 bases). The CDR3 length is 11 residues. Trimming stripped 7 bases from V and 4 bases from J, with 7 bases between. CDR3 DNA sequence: TGTGCCAGCAACGGGGGCTATGGCTACACCTTC. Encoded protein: CASNGGYGYTF.

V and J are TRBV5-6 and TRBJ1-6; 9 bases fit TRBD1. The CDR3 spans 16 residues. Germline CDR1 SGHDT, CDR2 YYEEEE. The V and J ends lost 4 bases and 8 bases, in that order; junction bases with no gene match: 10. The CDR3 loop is CASSPKPGQGYSPLHF. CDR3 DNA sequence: TGTGCCAGCAGCCCTAAACCGGGACAGGGTTATTCACCCCTCCACTTT.

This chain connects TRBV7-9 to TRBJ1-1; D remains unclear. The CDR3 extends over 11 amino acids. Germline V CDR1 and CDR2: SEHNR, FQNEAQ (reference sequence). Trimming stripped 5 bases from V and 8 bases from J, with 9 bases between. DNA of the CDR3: TGTGCCAGCAGCCCCGCGGAAGAAGCTTTCTTT. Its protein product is CASSPAEEAFF.

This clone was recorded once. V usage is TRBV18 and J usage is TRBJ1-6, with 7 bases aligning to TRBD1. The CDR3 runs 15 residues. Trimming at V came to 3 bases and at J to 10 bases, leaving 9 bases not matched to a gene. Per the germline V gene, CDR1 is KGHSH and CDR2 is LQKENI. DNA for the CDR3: TGTGCCAGCTCACCGTATGGGACAGAAGGCTCACCCCTCCACTTT. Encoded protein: CASSPYGTEGSPLHF.

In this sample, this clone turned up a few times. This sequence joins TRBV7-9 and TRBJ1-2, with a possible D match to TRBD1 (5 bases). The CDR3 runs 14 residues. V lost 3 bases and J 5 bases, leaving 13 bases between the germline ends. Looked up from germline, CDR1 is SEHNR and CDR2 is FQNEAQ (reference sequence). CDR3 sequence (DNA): TGTGCCAGCAGCTTCCCGCAGGGAAGTTATGGCTACACCTTC. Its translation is CASSFPQGSYGYTF.

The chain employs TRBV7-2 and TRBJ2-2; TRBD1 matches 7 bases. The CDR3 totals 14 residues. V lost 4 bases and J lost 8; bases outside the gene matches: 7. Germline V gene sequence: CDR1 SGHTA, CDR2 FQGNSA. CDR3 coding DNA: TGTGCCAGCAGCTACCTGAACAGGGGAGGGGAGCTGTTTTTT. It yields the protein CASSYLNRGGELFF.

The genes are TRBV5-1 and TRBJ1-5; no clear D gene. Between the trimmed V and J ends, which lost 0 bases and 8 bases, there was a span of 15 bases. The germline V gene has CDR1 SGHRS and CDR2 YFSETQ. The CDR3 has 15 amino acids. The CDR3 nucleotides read TGCGCCAGCAGCTTGGGATCCGGGGAGAAAGAGCCCCAGCATTTT. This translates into CASSLGSGEKEPQHF.

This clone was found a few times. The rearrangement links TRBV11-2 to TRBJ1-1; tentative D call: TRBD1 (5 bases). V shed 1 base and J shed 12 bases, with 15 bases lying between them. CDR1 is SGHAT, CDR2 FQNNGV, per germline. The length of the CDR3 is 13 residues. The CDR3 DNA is TGTGCCAGCAGCTTAGGGCCAGGGAAGAAGACTTTCTTT. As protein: CASSLGPGKKTFF.